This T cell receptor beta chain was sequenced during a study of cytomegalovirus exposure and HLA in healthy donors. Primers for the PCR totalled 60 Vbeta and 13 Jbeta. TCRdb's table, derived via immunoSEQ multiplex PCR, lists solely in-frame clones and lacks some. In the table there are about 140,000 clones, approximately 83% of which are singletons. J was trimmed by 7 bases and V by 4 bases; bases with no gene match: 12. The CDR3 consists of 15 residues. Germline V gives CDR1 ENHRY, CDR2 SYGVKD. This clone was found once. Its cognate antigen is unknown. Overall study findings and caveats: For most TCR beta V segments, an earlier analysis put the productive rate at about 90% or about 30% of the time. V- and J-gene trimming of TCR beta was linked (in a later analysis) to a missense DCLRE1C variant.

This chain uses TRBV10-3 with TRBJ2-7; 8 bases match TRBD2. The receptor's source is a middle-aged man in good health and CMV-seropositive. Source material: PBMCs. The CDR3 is CAISGGASGPLEQYF. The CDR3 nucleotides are TGTGCCATCAGTGGTGGAGCTAGCGGGCCCCTGGAGCAGTACTTC.